A few counts support the clone carrying this T cell receptor beta chain. Its antigen is currently unknown. This may stem from a read error, because a much larger clone lies one nucleotide away. These data belong to a study of post-analysis software for immune sequencing data. Study as a whole: Patients had relapsing-remitting, secondary progressive or progressive-relapsing multiple sclerosis; some lacked subtype. Study conclusions and caveats: Those samples that were prepared in the same batch co-clustered strongly by F measure. In multiple sclerosis, normalized Chao1 diversity was significantly below that of controls. When patients were compared with controls, four to six TRBV segments were more frequent, TRBV5-6, TRBV5-1 and TRBV20-1 among them.

The length of the CDR3 is 15 residues. Germline lookup yields CDR1 SQVTM and CDR2 ANQGSEA. Unique molecular identifiers tagged the TCR beta cDNA libraries. TCRdb recomputed calls from the PCR reads with MiXCR, one row per CDR3 protein. The sample lists about 190,000 distinct CDR3 sequences, 29% occurring once. This chain joins TRBV29-1 and TRBJ2-6, with a possible D match to TRBD1 (6 bases). The receptor comes from a girl aged 2-17 years with multiple sclerosis. The specimen sequenced was blood. CDR3: CSASRQAKGANVRTF. The CDR3 region has the DNA TGCAGCGCATCCAGACAGGCGAAAGGGGCCAACGTCCGGACTTTC.